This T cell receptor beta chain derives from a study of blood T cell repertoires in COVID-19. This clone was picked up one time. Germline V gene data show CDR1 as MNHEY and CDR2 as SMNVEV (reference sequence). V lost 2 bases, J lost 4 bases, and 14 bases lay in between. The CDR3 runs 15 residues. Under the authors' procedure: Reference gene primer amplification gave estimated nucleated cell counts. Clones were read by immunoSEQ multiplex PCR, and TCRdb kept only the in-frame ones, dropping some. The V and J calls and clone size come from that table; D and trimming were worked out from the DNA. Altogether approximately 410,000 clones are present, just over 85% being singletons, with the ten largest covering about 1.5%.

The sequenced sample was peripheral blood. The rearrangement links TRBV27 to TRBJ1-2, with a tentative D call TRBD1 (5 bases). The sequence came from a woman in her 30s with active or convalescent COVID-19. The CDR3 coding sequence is TGTGCCAGCAGTTTACAGGGCGGGGTCAGCTATGGCTACACCTTC. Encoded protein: CASSLQGGVSYGYTF.